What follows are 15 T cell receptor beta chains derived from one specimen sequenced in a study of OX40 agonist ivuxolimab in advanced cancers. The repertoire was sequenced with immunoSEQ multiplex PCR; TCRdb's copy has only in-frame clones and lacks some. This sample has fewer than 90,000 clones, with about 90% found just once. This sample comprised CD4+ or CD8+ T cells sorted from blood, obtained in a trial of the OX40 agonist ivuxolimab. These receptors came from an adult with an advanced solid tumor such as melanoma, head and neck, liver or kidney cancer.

CDR3 amino acids: CASSYSRKANTEAFF. In DNA form, the CDR3 reads TGTGCCAGCAGTTACTCAAGGAAGGCGAACACTGAAGCTTTCTTT. The rearrangement joins TRBV6-5 to TRBJ1-1; the D is unclear. The V end lost 0 bases, the J end lost 1 base, and 9 bases lay between the germline ends. Germline loops: CDR1 MNHEY, CDR2 SVGAGI. This CDR3 is built from 15 residues.

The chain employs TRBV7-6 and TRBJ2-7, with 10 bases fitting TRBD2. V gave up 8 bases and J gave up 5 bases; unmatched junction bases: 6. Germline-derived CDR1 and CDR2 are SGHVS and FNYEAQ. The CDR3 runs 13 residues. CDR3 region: CASSGTSVHEQYF. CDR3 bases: TGTGCCAGCTCCGGGACTAGCGTACACGAGCAGTACTTC. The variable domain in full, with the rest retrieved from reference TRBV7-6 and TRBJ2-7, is GAGVSQSPRYKVTKRGQDVALRCDPISGHVSLYWYRQALGQGPEFLTYFNYEAQQDKSGLPNDRFSAERPEGSISTLTIQRTEQRDSAMYRCASSGTSVHEQYFGPGTRLTVT.

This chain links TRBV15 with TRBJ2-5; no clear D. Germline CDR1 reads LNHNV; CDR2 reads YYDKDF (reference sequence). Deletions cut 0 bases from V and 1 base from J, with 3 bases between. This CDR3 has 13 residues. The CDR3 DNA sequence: TGTGCCACCAGCAGAGACAGCCAAGAGACCCAGTACTTC. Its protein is CATSRDSQETQYF.

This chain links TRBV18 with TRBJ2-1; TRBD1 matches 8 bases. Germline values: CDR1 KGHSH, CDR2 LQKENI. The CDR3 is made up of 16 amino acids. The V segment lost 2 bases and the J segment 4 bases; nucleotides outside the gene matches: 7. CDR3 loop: CASSPEKGQEYNEQFF. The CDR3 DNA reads TGTGCCAGCTCACCAGAGAAGGGACAGGAATACAATGAGCAGTTCTTC. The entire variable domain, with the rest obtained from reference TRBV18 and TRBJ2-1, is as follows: NAGVMQNPRHLVRRRGQEARLRCSPMKGHSHVYWYRQLPEEGLKFMVYLQKENIIDESGMPKERFSAEFPKEGPSILRIQQVVRGDSAAYFCASSPEKGQEYNEQFFGPGTRLTVL.

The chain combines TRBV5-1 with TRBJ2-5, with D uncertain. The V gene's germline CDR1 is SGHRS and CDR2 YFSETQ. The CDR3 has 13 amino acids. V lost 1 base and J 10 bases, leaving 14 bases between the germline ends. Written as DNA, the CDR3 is TGCGCCAGCAGCTTGTATGGGCCAGACGGCCAGTACTTC. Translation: CASSLYGPDGQYF.

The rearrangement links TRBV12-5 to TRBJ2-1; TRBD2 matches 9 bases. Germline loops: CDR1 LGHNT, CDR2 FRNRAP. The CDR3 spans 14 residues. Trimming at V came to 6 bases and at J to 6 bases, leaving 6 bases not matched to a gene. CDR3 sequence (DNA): TGTGCTAGTGGCCCTCTAGCGGGGATCAATGAGCAGTTCTTC. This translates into CASGPLAGINEQFF.

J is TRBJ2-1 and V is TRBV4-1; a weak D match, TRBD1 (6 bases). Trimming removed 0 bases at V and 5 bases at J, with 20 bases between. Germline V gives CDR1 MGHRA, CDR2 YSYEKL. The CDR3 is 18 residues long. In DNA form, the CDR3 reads TGCGCCAGCAGCCAAGATGAGGGGGACACCAGTCGCCACAATGAGCAGTTCTTC. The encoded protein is CASSQDEGDTSRHNEQFF.

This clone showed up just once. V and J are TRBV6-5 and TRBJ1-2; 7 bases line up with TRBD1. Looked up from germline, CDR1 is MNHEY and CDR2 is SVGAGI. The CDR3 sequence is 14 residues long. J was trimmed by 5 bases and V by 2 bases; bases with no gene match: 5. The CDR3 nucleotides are TGTGCCAGCAGTTACACGACAGGGCCTTATGGCTACACCTTC. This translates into CASSYTTGPYGYTF.

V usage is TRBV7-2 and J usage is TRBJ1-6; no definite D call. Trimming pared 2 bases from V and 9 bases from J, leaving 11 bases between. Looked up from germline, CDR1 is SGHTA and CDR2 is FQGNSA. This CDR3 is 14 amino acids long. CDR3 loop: CASSLSGKPSPLHF. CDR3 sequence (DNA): TGTGCCAGCAGCTTATCGGGAAAACCTTCACCCCTCCACTTT. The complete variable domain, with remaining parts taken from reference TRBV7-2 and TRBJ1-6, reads GAGVSQSPSNKVTEKGKDVELRCDPISGHTALYWYRQSLGQGLEFLIYFQGNSAPDKSGLPSDRFSAERTGGSVSTLTIQRTQQEDSAVYLCASSLSGKPSPLHFGNGTRLTVT.

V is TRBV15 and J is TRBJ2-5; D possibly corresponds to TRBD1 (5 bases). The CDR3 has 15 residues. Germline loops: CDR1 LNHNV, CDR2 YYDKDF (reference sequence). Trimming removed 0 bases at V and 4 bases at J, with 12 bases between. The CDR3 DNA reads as TGTGCCACCAGCAGAGATACCGGACAAGGAGAGACCCAGTACTTC. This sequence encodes CATSRDTGQGETQYF.

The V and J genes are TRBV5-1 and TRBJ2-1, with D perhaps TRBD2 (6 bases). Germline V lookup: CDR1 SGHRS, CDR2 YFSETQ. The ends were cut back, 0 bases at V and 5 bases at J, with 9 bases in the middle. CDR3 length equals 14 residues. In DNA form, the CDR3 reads TGCGCCAGCAGCTTGGTTAGCGGAAACAATGAGCAGTTCTTC. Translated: CASSLVSGNNEQFF.

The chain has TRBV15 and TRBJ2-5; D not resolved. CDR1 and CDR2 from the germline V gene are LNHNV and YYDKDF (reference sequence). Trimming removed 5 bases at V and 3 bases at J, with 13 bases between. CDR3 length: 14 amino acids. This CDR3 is CATSSRTPEETQYF. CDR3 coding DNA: TGTGCCACCAGCTCCCGTACCCCAGAAGAGACCCAGTACTTC.

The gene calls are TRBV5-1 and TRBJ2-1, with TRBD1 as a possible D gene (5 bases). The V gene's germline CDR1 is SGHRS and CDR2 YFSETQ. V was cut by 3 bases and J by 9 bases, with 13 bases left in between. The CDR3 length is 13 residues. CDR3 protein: CASSSQGSSEQFF. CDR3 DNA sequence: TGCGCCAGCAGCTCTCAGGGCAGCAGTGAGCAGTTCTTC.

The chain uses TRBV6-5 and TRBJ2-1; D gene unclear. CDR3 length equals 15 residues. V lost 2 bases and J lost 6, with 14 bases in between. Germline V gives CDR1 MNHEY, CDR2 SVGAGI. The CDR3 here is CASSYQSRWGNEQFF. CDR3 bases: TGTGCCAGCAGTTACCAGTCTAGATGGGGCAATGAGCAGTTCTTC.

The CDR3 bases are TGTGCCAGCAGTGAAGCTCGGGTAATACAGGCCGGAACCGGTCGTCAGCCCCAGCATTTT. Translating gives CASSEARVIQAGTGRQPQHF. V and J are TRBV6-1 and TRBJ1-5, with D perhaps TRBD1 (5 bases). In germline, CDR1 is MNHNS, CDR2 SASEGT. CDR3 length: 20 residues. V lost 0 bases to trimming and J lost 6 bases, with 27 bases between them.